The 21 T cell receptor beta chains below come from one sample, sequenced in a study of CD8 T cells in Susac syndrome. It was with random hexamers that about 0.45 to 1 ug RNA was reverse transcribed. TCRdb analysed the immunoSEQ multiplex PCR reads with MiXCR anew, one entry per CDR3 protein. Among around 130,000 distinct CDR3 sequences, around 80% were seen once, and the ten largest hold around 0.5%. Source material: CD8+ T cells from PBMCs. The origin of the receptors is a human donor with multiple sclerosis.

The chain couples TRBV24-1 to TRBJ1-1, with D possibly being TRBD1 (5 bases). CDR1 and CDR2 from the germline V gene are KGHDR and SFDVKD. The V end lost 7 bases, the J end lost 2 bases, and 10 bases lay between the germline ends. The CDR3 is made up of 13 amino acids. As DNA, the CDR3 is TGTGCCACCAGGACAGCTATCAACACTGAAGCTTTCTTT. This gives the protein CATRTAINTEAFF.

CDR3 region: CASSLLTQQVPEAFF. The CDR3 nucleotides read TGTGCCAGCAGCTTATTAACTCAACAGGTGCCTGAAGCTTTCTTT. The chain carries TRBV7-6 and TRBJ1-1, with D possibly being TRBD1 (5 bases). V was cut by 2 bases and J by 6 bases, with 16 bases left in between. Germline loops: CDR1 SGHVS, CDR2 FNYEAQ. The CDR3 is 15 residues long.

The V gene is TRBV5-5, the J gene TRBJ1-5; D not certain. The V gene's germline CDR1 is SGHKS and CDR2 YYEKEE (reference sequence). The CDR3 extends over 14 amino acids. V was cut by 1 base and J by 2 bases, with 7 bases left in between. The CDR3 is CASSLWVGNQPQHF. The CDR3, as DNA: TGTGCCAGCAGCTTGTGGGTGGGCAATCAGCCCCAGCATTTT.

The chain employs TRBV4-1 and TRBJ1-6; TRBD1 matches 9 bases. V dropped 1 base and J dropped 9; count of bases not matched to a gene: 4. Germline V gene data show CDR1 as MGHRA and CDR2 as YSYEKL. This CDR3 has 15 amino acids. The CDR3 reads CASSQADRGISPLHF. The DNA of the CDR3 is TGCGCCAGCAGCCAAGCTGACAGGGGGATTTCACCCCTCCACTTT.

The V gene is TRBV19, the J gene TRBJ2-2, with TRBD2 identical over 10 bases. CDR1 is LNHDA and CDR2 is SQIVND in the germline V gene (reference sequence). V gave up 7 bases and J gave up 1 base; unmatched junction bases: 6. The CDR3 covers 16 residues. The chain's CDR3 is CASNPLAGVNTGELFF. CDR3 DNA sequence: TGTGCCAGTAATCCTCTAGCGGGAGTGAACACCGGGGAGCTGTTTTTT.

This chain joins TRBV13 and TRBJ2-7; 9 bases are shared with TRBD2. V lost 4 bases to trimming and J lost 4 bases; unmatched junction nucleotides: 2. CDR1 is PRHDT, CDR2 FYEKMQ, per germline (reference sequence). CDR3 length: 13 amino acids. The CDR3 here is CASSSSGAYEQYF. The CDR3, as DNA: TGTGCCAGCAGCTCTAGCGGGGCGTACGAGCAGTACTTC.

The chain uses TRBV11-2 and TRBJ1-4; D ambiguous. Germline V gene data show CDR1 as SGHAT and CDR2 as FQNNGV. The CDR3 runs 16 residues. V was clipped by 3 bases and J by 7 bases, with 18 bases between them. CDR3 bases: TGTGCCAGCAGCTTCACACCCGGGAGACGCGGTGAAAAACTGTTTTTT. Residues: CASSFTPGRRGEKLFF. Based on the CDR3 plus reference TRBV11-2 and TRBJ1-4, the full variable domain is EAGVAQSPRYKIIEKRQSVAFWCNPISGHATLYWYQQILGQGPKLLIQFQNNGVVDDSQLPKDRFSAERLKGVDSTLKIQPAKLEDSAVYLCASSFTPGRRGEKLFFGSGTQLSVL.

V and J are TRBV9 and TRBJ2-1; 9 nucleotides align to TRBD1. V was pared by 2 bases and J by 3 bases, with 3 bases of the junction left unmatched. Germline V gene sequence: CDR1 SGDLS, CDR2 YYNGEE. The CDR3 sequence is 15 residues long. CDR3 in amino acids: CASSVGTGNYNEQFF. CDR3 DNA sequence: TGTGCCAGCAGCGTGGGGACAGGGAACTACAATGAGCAGTTCTTC.

A word on this clonotype: The junction and the germline gene differ at one end; a read error may be behind it. The chain is built from TRBV12-3 or TRBV12-4 and TRBJ2-1; TRBD1 aligns across 11 bases. The CDR3 spans 16 residues. CDR3: CVSSLGTGGRTNEQFF. CDR3 coding DNA: TGTGTCAGCAGTTTGGGGACAGGGGGGAGGACCAATGAGCAGTTCTTC.

The chain combines TRBV20-1 with TRBJ1-6; 10 bases line up with TRBD1. The CDR3 is 16 amino acids. Germline-derived CDR1 and CDR2 are DFQATT and SNEGSKA (reference sequence). The V gene end was trimmed by 0 bases and the J gene end by 8 bases; junction bases not matched to a gene: 7. The CDR3 loop reads CSARELTGGFHSPLHF. CDR3 coding DNA: TGCAGTGCTAGAGAGCTGACAGGGGGCTTTCATTCACCCCTCCACTTT.

V and J are TRBV5-6 and TRBJ2-1; D possibly corresponds to TRBD1 (6 bases). Trimming stripped 0 bases from V and 13 bases from J, with 11 bases between. This CDR3 has 12 residues. CDR1 SGHDT and CDR2 YYEEEE come from the germline V gene. CDR3 nucleotides: TGTGCCAGCAGCTTGGAGGGGGATTTTCAGTTCTTC. Translating it yields CASSLEGDFQFF.

V is TRBV12-3 or TRBV12-4 and J is TRBJ2-7, with D unresolved. The CDR3 length is 14 residues. V shed 1 base and J shed 6 bases, with 13 bases lying between them. In DNA form, the CDR3 reads TGTGCCAGCAGTTTAGTGGGGTCCCCTAGCGAGCAGTACTTC. Translation gives CASSLVGSPSEQYF.

The chain couples TRBV12-3 or TRBV12-4 to TRBJ2-1; D perhaps matches TRBD1 (6 bases). CDR3 length equals 15 residues. Trimming removed 3 bases from V and 10 bases from J, with 19 bases in between. In nucleotides, the CDR3 is TGTGCCAGCAGTTTTCCCACCACAGGGTGGAGGGAGCAGTTCTTC. Amino acids: CASSFPTTGWREQFF.

The chain couples TRBV20-1 to TRBJ2-1; 13 bases line up with TRBD2. CDR1 DFQATT and CDR2 SNEGSKA come from the germline V gene (reference sequence). The CDR3 spans 15 residues. CDR3 loop: CNTKKLAGGPHEQFF. CDR3 sequence (DNA): TGCAACACTAAAAAACTAGCGGGAGGGCCCCATGAGCAGTTCTTC.

The chain has TRBV9 and TRBJ2-1; D possibly matches TRBD1 or TRBD2 (5 bases each). The CDR3 contains 17 residues. V shed 5 bases and J shed 6 bases, with 24 bases lying between them. Germline loops: CDR1 SGDLS, CDR2 YYNGEE. This CDR3 reads CASSQAGTPLGVNEQFF. The CDR3 DNA sequence: TGTGCCAGCAGTCAAGCCGGGACCCCCCTGGGAGTCAATGAGCAGTTCTTC.

This clonotype was seen only a few times. The chain is built from TRBV2 and TRBJ1-1; 9 bases align to TRBD1. The V segment lost 10 bases and the J segment 3 bases; nucleotides outside the gene matches: 6. The CDR3 consists of 13 residues. Germline V gene lookup returns CDR1 SNHLY and CDR2 FYNNEI. CDR3 in DNA: TGTGCCACGGACAGGGGAGGTGACACTGAAGCTTTCTTT. As protein: CATDRGGDTEAFF.

Only one count was recorded for this clonotype. The V call is TRBV12-3 or TRBV12-4, the J call TRBJ1-1; D is undetermined. Trimming removed 3 bases from V and 8 bases from J, with 7 bases in between. The CDR3 has 11 residues. The CDR3 loop reads CASSFLQEAFF. The CDR3 DNA follows: TGTGCCAGCAGTTTCCTTCAAGAAGCTTTCTTT.

This chain connects TRBV29-1 to TRBJ1-4; D possibly corresponds to TRBD1 (5 bases). Germline assignment: CDR1 SQVTM and CDR2 ANQGSEA. The V and J ends lost 5 bases and 8 bases respectively, with 15 bases between them. The CDR3 extends over 13 amino acids. CDR3 loop: CSVLGAEGEKLFF. As DNA, the CDR3 is TGCAGCGTTCTGGGAGCGGAGGGGGAAAAACTGTTTTTT.

This rearrangement joins TRBV7-6 to TRBJ1-2, with D perhaps TRBD1 (5 bases). CDR1 SGHVS and CDR2 FNYEAQ come from the germline V gene. V lost 2 bases, J lost 8 bases, and 18 bases lay in between. The CDR3 spans 15 residues. CDR3 coding DNA: TGTGCCAGCAGCTTAAGACCAGGGTTTCAGTACGGCTACACCTTC. It specifies CASSLRPGFQYGYTF.

Points on this clonotype: One junction end disagrees with the germline gene, perhaps due to a read error. The chain couples TRBV4-3 to TRBJ1-2; D is possibly TRBD1 (6 bases). The CDR3 has 16 residues. Germline CDR1 reads LGHNA; CDR2 reads YSLEER. The CDR3 loop reads CAGSQEGGPGVWGYTF. The CDR3 DNA reads as TGCGCCGGCAGCCAAGAGGGGGGACCTGGAGTTTGGGGCTACACCTTC.

The chain links TRBV20-1 to TRBJ2-1; perhaps TRBD2 as D (7 bases). V gave up 5 bases and J gave up 2 bases, with 25 bases separating them. The CDR3 runs to 18 residues. The germline V gene encodes CDR1 DFQATT and CDR2 SNEGSKA (reference sequence). CDR3 sequence (DNA): TGCAGTGCTCCAGCATTGAGGGGGGGTCAAGCTACCTACAATGAGCAGTTCTTC. Amino acid sequence: CSAPALRGGQATYNEQFF.